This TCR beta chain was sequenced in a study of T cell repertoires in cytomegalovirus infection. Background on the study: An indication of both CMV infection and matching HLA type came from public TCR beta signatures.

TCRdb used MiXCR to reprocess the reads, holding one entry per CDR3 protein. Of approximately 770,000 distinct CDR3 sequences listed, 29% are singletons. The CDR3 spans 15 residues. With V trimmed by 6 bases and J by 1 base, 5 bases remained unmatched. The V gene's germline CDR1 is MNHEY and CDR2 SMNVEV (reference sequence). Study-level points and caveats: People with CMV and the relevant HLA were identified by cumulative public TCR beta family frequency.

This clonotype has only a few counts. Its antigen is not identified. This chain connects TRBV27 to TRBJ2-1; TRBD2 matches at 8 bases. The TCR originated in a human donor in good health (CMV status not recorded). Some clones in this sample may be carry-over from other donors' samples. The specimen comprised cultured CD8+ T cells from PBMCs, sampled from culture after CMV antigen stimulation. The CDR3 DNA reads TGTGCCAGCAGCCCGGGGGGGCAATCCTACAATGAGCAGTTCTTC. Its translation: CASSPGGQSYNEQFF.